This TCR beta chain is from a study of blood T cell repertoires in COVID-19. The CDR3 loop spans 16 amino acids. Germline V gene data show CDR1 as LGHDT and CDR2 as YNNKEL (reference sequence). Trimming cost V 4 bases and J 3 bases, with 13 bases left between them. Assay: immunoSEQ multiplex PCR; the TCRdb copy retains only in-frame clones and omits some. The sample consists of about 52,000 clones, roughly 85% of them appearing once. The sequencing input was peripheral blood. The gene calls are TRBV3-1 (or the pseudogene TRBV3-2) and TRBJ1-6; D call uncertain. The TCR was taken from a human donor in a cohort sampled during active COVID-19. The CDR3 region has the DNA TGTGCCAGCAGCCGGACTTGGACGGTCTATAATTCACCCCTCCACTTT. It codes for CASSRTWTVYNSPLHF.